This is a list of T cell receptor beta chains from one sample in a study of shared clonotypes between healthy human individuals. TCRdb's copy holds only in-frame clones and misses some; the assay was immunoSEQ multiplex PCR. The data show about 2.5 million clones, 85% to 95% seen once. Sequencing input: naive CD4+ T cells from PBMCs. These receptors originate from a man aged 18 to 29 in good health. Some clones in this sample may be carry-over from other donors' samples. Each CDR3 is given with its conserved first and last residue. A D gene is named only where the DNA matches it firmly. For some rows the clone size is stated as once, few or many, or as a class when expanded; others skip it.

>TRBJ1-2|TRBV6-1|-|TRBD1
TGTGCCAGCATCAGCGAGGGGGCGGTCTATGGCTACACCTTC
CASISEGAVYGYTF
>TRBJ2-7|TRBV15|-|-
TGTGCCACCAGCAGAATGAACGAGGTCTACGAGCAGTACTTC
CATSRMNEVYEQYF
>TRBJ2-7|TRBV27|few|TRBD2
TGTGCCAGCAGTTTAAGGCGGGAGAGCTACGAGCAGTACTTC
CASSLRRESYEQYF
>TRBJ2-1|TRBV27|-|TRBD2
TGTGCCAGCAGCCGAAAGACACCCGGGACTAGCGGGAGGGGATACAATGAGCAGTTCTTC
CASSRKTPGTSGRGYNEQFF
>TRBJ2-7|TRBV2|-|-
TGTGCCAGCAGTGGTGATACCTACGAGCAGTACTTC
CASSGDTYEQYF
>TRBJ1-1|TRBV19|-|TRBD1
TGTGCCAGTAGCCCAAAACAGGGGGACACTGAAGCTTTCTTT
CASSPKQGDTEAFF
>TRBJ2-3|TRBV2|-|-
TGTGCCAGCAGGAGGGGGGTCTCGCGGGAGCAGGTAGATACGCAGTATTTT
CASRRGVSREQVDTQYF
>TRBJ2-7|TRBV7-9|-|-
TGTGCCAGCAGCTTAGCAGGGATCATGGGCGAGCAGTACTTC
CASSLAGIMGEQYF
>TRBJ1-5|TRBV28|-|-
TGTGCCAGCTCCCCCGGTGGTAGCAATCAGCCCCAGCATTTT
CASSPGGSNQPQHF
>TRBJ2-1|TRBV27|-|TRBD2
TGTGCCAGCAGTTATTCCGGGACTAGCGGGAGAAATGAGCAGTTCTTC
CASSYSGTSGRNEQFF
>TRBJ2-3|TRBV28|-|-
TGTGCCAGCAGTTTACAGGCAGATACGCAGTATTTT
CASSLQADTQYF
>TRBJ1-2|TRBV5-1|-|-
TGCGCCAGCGTCGGGGGGGACTATGGCTACACCTTC
CASVGGDYGYTF
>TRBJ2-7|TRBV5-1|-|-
TGCGCCAGCAGCTTGGGAGGGCAGTCCAAGCAGTACTTC
CASSLGGQSKQYF
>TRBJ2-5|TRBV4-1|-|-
TGCGCCAGCAGCCAAGTGGTGTGGACAGTCCAAGAGACCCAGTACTTC
CASSQVVWTVQETQYF
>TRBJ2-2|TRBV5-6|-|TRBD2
TGTGCCAGCAGCTTGGGGATCGGCGGGAGTGCAACCGGGGAGCTGTTTTTT
CASSLGIGGSATGELFF
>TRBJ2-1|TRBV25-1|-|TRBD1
TGTGCCAGCAGTCCCGTATTGGGGGGACAGGGGGCAATCAATGAGCAGTTCTTC
CASSPVLGGQGAINEQFF
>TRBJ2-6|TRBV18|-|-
TGTGCCAGCTCACCACCTGACGCCGGTAGTGGGGCCAACGTCCTGACTTTC
CASSPPDAGSGANVLTF
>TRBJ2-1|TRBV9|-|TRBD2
TGTGCCAGCAGCGTAGTTGGTAGCGGGACTGGTGAGCAGTTCTTC
CASSVVGSGTGEQFF
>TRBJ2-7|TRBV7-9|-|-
TGTGCCAGCAGCTCCCTCAGGGGCGAGCAGTACTTC
CASSSLRGEQYF
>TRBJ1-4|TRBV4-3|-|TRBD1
TGCGCCAGCAGCAAGGGGGACAGGGATGAAAAACTGTTTTTT
CASSKGDRDEKLFF
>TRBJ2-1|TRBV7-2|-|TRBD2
TGTGCCAGCAGAAGGGCTAGCGGGAGCGATGAGCAGTTCTTC
CASRRASGSDEQFF
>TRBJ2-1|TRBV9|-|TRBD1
TGTGCCAGCAGCGTAGGGTACAGGGGAAATGAGCAGTTCTTC
CASSVGYRGNEQFF
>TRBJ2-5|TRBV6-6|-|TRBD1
TGTGCCAGCAGTATCACCGGGACAGAGCTTCAAGAGACCCAGTACTTC
CASSITGTELQETQYF
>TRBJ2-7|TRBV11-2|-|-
TGTGCCAGCAGCTTACCAGGGGTCCCCTACGAGCAGTACTTC
CASSLPGVPYEQYF
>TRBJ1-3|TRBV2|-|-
TGTGCCAGCAGTCCACAGGGCTTCTCTGGAAACACCATATATTTT
CASSPQGFSGNTIYF
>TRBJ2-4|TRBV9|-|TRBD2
TGTGCCAGCAGCGTAGGAGGGGACCCCAGCGGGGACATTCAGTACTTC
CASSVGGDPSGDIQYF
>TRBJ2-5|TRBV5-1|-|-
TGCGCCAGCAGCCCGACAGGTTCGTGGGGGACCCAGTACTTC
CASSPTGSWGTQYF
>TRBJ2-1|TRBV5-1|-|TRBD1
TGCGCCAGCAGCCCGCCGGGACAGGGCGGCAATGAGCAGTTCTTC
CASSPPGQGGNEQFF
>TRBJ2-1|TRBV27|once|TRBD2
TGTGCCAGCAGTGCCTGGGGGGAGGGCCCCTACAATGAGCAGTTCTTC
CASSAWGEGPYNEQFF
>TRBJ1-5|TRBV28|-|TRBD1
TGTGCCAGCAGCGCTCCAGGGCAGGGGGCAGGTCAGCCCCAGCATTTT
CASSAPGQGAGQPQHF
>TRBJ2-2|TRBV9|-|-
TGTGCCAGCAGCCCCACCCAGGGCCCTTCTACCGGGGAGCTGTTTTTT
CASSPTQGPSTGELFF
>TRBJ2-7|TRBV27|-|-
TGTGCCAGCAGCCCCTGGTCTGCCTACGAGCAGTACTTC
CASSPWSAYEQYF
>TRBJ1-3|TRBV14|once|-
TGTGCCAGCAGCCAGTCGGGCGGAAACACCATATATTTT
CASSQSGGNTIYF
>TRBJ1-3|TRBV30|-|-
TGTGCCTGGAGTGAGGACAGCTCTGGAAACACCATATATTTT
CAWSEDSSGNTIYF
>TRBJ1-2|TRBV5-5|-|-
TGTGCCAGCAGCTCCGGATCCCGCTATGGCTACACCTTC
CASSSGSRYGYTF
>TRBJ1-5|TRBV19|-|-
TGTGCCAGTAGTATAGTCTCCAGGGGAAGAAGCAATCAGCCCCAGCATTTT
CASSIVSRGRSNQPQHF
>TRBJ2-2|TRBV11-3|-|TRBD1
TGTGCCAGCAGCTTAGTGCAGGGGGCCACCGGGGAGCTGTTTTTT
CASSLVQGATGELFF
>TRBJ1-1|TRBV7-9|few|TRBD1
TGTGCCAGCAGCTTGGGACAGGGAAACACTGAAGCTTTCTTT
CASSLGQGNTEAFF
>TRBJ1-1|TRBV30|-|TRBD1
TGTGCCTGGAGTGTACTGACAGGGACTGAAGCTTTCTTT
CAWSVLTGTEAFF
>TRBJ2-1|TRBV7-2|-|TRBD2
TGTGCCAGCAGCTCCCCTGGACTAGCGGGATACAATGAGCAGTTCTTC
CASSSPGLAGYNEQFF
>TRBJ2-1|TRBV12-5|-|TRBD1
TGTGCTAGTGGTACAGGGGACAGCTCCTACAATGAGCAGTTCTTC
CASGTGDSSYNEQFF
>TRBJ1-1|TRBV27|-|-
TGTGCCAGCAGTTTATGGGGCCGGAGGGGCTTGAACACTGAAGCTTTCTTT
CASSLWGRRGLNTEAFF
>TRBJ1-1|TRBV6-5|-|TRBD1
TGTGCCAGCAGTATGGGACAGGGCAAAACTGAAGCTTTCTTT
CASSMGQGKTEAFF
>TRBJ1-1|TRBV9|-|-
TGTGCCAGCAGCGTATCCCCAGTGAACACTGAAGCTTTCTTT
CASSVSPVNTEAFF
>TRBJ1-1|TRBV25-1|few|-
TGTGCCAGCAGTGTAAATCCGAACACTGAAGCTTTCTTT
CASSVNPNTEAFF
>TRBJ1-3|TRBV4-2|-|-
TGTGCCAGCAGCCCCGGGGGAGGGGGAACTGGAAACACCATATATTTT
CASSPGGGGTGNTIYF
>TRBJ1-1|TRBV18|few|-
TGTGCCACTGCCGGGAGCGTCAACATGAACACTGAAGCTTTCTTT
CATAGSVNMNTEAFF
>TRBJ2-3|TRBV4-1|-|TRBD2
TGCGCCAGCAGCCGCAGCTTTGTAGCGGGAGGGGCAGATACGCAGTATTTT
CASSRSFVAGGADTQYF
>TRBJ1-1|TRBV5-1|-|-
TGCGCCAGCAGCTTGGGGACAGAAGCTTTCTTT
CASSLGTEAFF
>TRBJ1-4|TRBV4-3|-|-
TGCGCCAGCAGCCGGTTGGGAAATGAAAAACTGTTTTTT
CASSRLGNEKLFF